This TCR beta chain stems from a study of lymphopenia after photon versus proton radiotherapy. Regarding the study as a whole: Relative stability marked proton patients; photon patients lost diversity and naive cells. In patients who died, overall survival fell as post-nadir TCR diversity dropped more. Only patients who died were analyzed for survival; proton advantage is unproven. After lymphocyte nadir, photon-treated repertoires showed oligoclonal expansion, especially CD8+ Temra.

The data were produced by immunoSEQ multiplex PCR, yet TCRdb's version contains in-frame clones alone and is incomplete. This repertoire shows around 64,000 clones, around 93% found once; its top ten account for 2.2%. Germline assignment: CDR1 SGDLS and CDR2 YYNGEE. Trimming left V 1 base short and J 0 bases short, with 8 bases between. The CDR3 covers 14 residues. On this clone itself: No antigen is known for it.

This specimen was peripheral blood, taken from a patient treated with photon-based radiotherapy. The chain links TRBV9 to TRBJ2-7; D could derive from TRBD1 or TRBD2 (5 bases each). The sequence was collected from a woman in her thirties or forties with cholangiocarcinoma. The CDR3 here is CASSVLGDSYEQYF. CDR3 coding DNA: TGTGCCAGCAGCGTATTGGGGGACTCCTACGAGCAGTACTTC.